This T cell receptor (beta chain) comes out of a study of blood T cell repertoires in COVID-19. The V gene's germline CDR1 is MGHDK and CDR2 SYGVNS. The CDR3 is made up of 14 amino acids. Germline trimming cut 3 bases from V and 3 bases from J; bases unmatched to any gene: 2. Followed longitudinally, the Seattle patients had been enrolled during active infection. There are a few counts of this clone. In the authors' workflow: Researchers report that nucleated cell counts were estimated from reference gene primer amplification. Profiling relied on immunoSEQ multiplex PCR, and the TCRdb table lists in-frame clones only, not all of them. The V and J calls and clone size were taken over from that table, and D and trimming were inferred from the DNA. Here the sample spans 250,000 or so clones, approximately 90% being singletons.

Input material: peripheral blood. This sequence joins TRBV25-1 and TRBJ2-7, with 10 bases matching TRBD2. The receptor was isolated from a man aged 25 to 40 with COVID-19, enrolled during active disease. The CDR3 nucleotides are TGTGCCAGCAGTGACTGGACTAGCGGCTACGAGCAGTACTTC. Protein: CASSDWTSGYEQYF.